This T cell receptor beta chain stems from a study of shared clonotypes between healthy human individuals. Notes on the study in general: Clonotype sharing across a few donors was observed for around 4.8% of naive CD4 clonotypes.

Concerning this clone itself: The target antigen is unknown.

This table comes from immunoSEQ multiplex PCR, and its TCRdb copy is limited to in-frame clones, with some not included. The sample holds 2 million to 2.5 million clones, roughly 92% seen once. There are 12 residues in the CDR3. V lost 5 bases to trimming and J lost 10 bases; unmatched junction nucleotides: 3. The germline gives CDR1 SGHTA, CDR2 FQGNSA. The sequenced sample consisted of naive CD4+ T cells from PBMCs. Subset here: CD45RA+ positively selected. J is TRBJ1-5 and V is TRBV7-2, with TRBD1 identical over 9 bases. This TCR was sampled from a man between 18 and 29 years old in good health. Some clones in this sample may be carry-over from other donors' samples. In DNA form, the CDR3 reads TGTGCCAGCAGCCAGGACAGGGGACCCCAGCATTTT. Translating gives CASSQDRGPQHF.